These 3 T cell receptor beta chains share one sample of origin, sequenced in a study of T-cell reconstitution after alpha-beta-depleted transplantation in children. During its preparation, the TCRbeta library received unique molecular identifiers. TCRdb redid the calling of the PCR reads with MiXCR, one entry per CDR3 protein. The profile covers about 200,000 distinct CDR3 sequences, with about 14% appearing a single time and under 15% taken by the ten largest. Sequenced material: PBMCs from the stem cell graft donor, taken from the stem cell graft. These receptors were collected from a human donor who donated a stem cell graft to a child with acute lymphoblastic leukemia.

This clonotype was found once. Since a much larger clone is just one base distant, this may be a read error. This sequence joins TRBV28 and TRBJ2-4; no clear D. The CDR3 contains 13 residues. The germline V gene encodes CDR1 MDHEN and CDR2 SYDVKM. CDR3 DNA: TGTGCCAGCAGTTTAACAGCCAGAAACATTCAGTACTTC. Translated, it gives CASSLTARNIQYF.

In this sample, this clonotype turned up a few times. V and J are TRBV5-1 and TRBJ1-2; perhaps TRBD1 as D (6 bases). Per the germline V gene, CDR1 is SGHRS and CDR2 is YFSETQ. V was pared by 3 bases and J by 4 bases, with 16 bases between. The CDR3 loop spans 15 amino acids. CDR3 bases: TGCGCCAGCAGCTCAACCTCCGACAGGACCTATGGCTACACCTTC. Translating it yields CASSSTSDRTYGYTF. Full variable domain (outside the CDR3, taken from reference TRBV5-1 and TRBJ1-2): KAGVTQTPRYLIKTRGQQVTLSCSPISGHRSVSWYQQTPGQGLQFLFEYFSETQRNKGNFPGRFSGRQFSNSRSEMNVSTLELGDSALYLCASSSTSDRTYGYTFGSGTRLTVV.

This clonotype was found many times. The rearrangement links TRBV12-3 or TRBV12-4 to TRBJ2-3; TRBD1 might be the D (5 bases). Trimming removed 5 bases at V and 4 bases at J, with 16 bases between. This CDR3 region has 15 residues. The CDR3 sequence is CASSGIIQGADTQYF. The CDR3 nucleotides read TGTGCCAGCAGTGGCATCATTCAAGGGGCAGATACGCAGTATTTT.